This paragraph reports one TCR beta chain. Original methodology: For nucleated cells, counts were estimated from reference gene primer amplification. The table came from immunoSEQ multiplex PCR; TCRdb's copy has only in-frame clones and leaves some out. That table supplies the V and J calls and clone size; D and trimming were determined from the DNA. The sample lists around 100,000 clones; approximately 62% were seen once. The CDR3 length is 15 residues. CDR1 is KGHSH, CDR2 LQKENI, per germline. Trimming left V 3 bases short and J 1 base short, with 10 bases between. The entry originates in a study of blood T cell repertoires in COVID-19. Study-level information: The United States, Italy and Spain were the sources of the acute and convalescent COVID-19 samples. PBMCs, B-cell-depleted T cells, or T cells provided the cDNA or gDNA that made up the material.

The clonotype comes from an elderly man with acute or convalescent COVID-19. Material: peripheral blood. V usage is TRBV18 and J usage is TRBJ1-3; D uncertain. DNA for the CDR3: TGTGCCAGCTCACCTCTCCCAGATTCTGGAAACACCATATATTTT. This encodes CASSPLPDSGNTIYF.